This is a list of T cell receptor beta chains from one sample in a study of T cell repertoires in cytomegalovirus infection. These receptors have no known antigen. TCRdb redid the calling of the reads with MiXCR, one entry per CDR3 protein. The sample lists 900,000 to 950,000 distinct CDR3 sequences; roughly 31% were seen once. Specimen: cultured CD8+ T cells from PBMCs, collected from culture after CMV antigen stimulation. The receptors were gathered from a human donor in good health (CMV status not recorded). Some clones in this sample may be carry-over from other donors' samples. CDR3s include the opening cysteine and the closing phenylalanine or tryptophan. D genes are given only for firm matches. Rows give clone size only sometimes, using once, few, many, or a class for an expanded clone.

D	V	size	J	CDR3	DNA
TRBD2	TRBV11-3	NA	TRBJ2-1	CTSSSGLAGTRSGFF	TGTACCAGCAGCTCTGGACTAGCGGGGACGCGTTCTGGGTTCTTC
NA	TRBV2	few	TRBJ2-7	CASASSYEQYF	TGTGCCAGCGCCAGCTCCTACGAGCAGTACTTC
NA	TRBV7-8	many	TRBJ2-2	CASSAETLSGGELFF	TGTGCCAGCAGCGCCGAGACCCTGTCCGGCGGGGAGCTGTTTTTT
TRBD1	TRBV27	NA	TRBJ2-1	CASRETGNEQFF	TGTGCCAGCAGGGAGACAGGGAATGAGCAGTTCTTC
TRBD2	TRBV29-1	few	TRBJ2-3	CSVEDLASGVTDTQYF	TGCAGCGTTGAAGATCTTGCTAGCGGGGTTACAGATACGCAGTATTTT
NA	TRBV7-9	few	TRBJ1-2	CASSLGSWPGGYTF	TGTGCCAGCAGCTTGGGGAGTTGGCCGGGGGGCTACACCTTC
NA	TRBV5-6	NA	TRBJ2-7	CASSSPKANYEQYF	TGTGCCAGCAGCTCCCCTAAGGCAAACTACGAGCAGTACTTC
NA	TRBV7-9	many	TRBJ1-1	CASSTGYMNTEAFF	TGTGCCAGCAGCACGGGGTACATGAACACTGAAGCTTTCTTT
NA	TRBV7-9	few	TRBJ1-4	CASSVDTGHVSEKLFF	TGTGCCAGCAGCGTAGACACCGGACACGTCAGCGAAAAACTGTTTTTT
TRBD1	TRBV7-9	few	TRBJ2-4	CASSSSGTEKNIQYF	TGTGCCAGCAGCTCGTCCGGGACAGAAAAAAACATTCAGTACTTC
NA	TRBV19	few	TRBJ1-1	CASSIGGGGTEAFF	TGTGCCAGTAGTATAGGGGGGGGTGGCACTGAAGCTTTCTTT
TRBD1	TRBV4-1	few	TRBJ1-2	CASSQDGGPDREYGYTF	TGCGCCAGCAGCCAAGATGGGGGCCCGGACAGGGAGTATGGCTACACCTTC
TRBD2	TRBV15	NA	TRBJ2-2	CATSRDVVAGGDGELFF	TGTGCCACCAGCAGAGATGTGGTAGCGGGGGGTGACGGGGAGCTGTTTTTT
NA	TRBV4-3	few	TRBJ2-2	CASSHLGGLNTGELFF	TGCGCCAGCAGCCATCTCGGGGGCTTAAACACCGGGGAGCTGTTTTTT
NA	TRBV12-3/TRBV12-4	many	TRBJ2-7	CASSATEGYEQYF	TGTGCCAGCAGTGCGACAGAGGGATACGAGCAGTACTTC
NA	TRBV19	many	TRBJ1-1	CASSIYKNTEAFF	TGTGCCAGTAGTATATACAAGAACACTGAAGCTTTCTTT
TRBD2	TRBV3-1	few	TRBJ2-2	CASSQRLAGVNTGELFF	TGTGCCAGCAGCCAACGTCTAGCGGGGGTGAACACCGGGGAGCTGTTTTTT
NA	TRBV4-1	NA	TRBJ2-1	CASSQGLRSNEQFF	TGCGCCAGCAGCCAAGGATTGAGGAGCAATGAGCAGTTCTTC
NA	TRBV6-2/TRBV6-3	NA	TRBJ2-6	CASSNETGATLSGANVLTF	TGTGCCAGCAGTAACGAGACGGGGGCGACCTTATCTGGGGCCAACGTCCTGACTTTC
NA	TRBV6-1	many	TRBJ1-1	CASPLRGGTEAFF	TGTGCCAGCCCCCTGAGGGGGGGAACTGAAGCTTTCTTT
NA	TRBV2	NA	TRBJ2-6	CASLLVGAGANVLTF	TGTGCCAGCCTCTTAGTGGGGGCTGGGGCCAACGTCCTGACTTTC
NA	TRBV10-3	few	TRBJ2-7	CAIGGASYEQYF	TGTGCCATCGGGGGGGCCTCCTACGAGCAGTACTTC
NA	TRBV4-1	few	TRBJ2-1	CASSQADVYNEQFF	TGCGCCAGCAGCCAAGCGGATGTCTACAATGAGCAGTTCTTC
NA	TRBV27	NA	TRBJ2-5	CASSLSAGRVETQYF	TGTGCCAGCAGTTTAAGCGCAGGCCGGGTAGAGACCCAGTACTTC